This T cell receptor beta chain was retrieved from a study of metastatic and nonmetastatic thyroid tumors (dated by TCRdb to the early 2020s). With respect to the entire study: Repertoires were compared across peripheral blood and tumor or nodule tissue samples from malignant and benign thyroid patients.

Summary of the overall study and its limitations: In both blood and tumor samples, malignant tumors were reported to have significantly higher TCR beta diversity than benign nodules.

This clone has only one observation. Its cognate antigen has yet to be identified. Base qualities were left out, and no much larger clone turns up one base away. One read alone is a weak basis. Libraries were constructed by PCR. The data were produced on an Illumina HiSeq 4000. High-throughput sequencing was used to profile the CDR3 region of the TCR beta-chain in every patient. On the authors' methods: Drawing on CDR3 differences between clinicopathological groups, the researchers built a classifier meant to tell apart patients with distant-metastatic papillary thyroid cancer. The Shannon index was used to assess repertoire diversity, and the Morisita-Horn index was used to assess tumor-blood repertoire similarity. TCRdb reran the public reads through fastp at Q25 and MiXCR, keeping productive beta chains. The V and J calls were not made by the authors but by TCRdb's processing. The sample profile shows approximately 20,000 clones; about 31% of them were found once. The top ten hold 20% to 25% of the sample.

Reading the germline V gene (reference sequence) gives CDR1 GTSNPN and CDR2 SVGIG. From the cysteine up to the phenylalanine, the CDR3 has a length of 13 residues. Only CDR3 DNA is held: 39 bases, read in frame from base 1. V and J are truncated by 5 bases and 8 bases respectively, leaving an intervening sequence of 18 bases. No treatment had been received by any patient before thyroid surgery. Patient clinical samples collected from 2012 to 2018 were retrospectively analysed using T-cell receptor beta sequencing. The origin of this receptor is a female donor with papillary thyroid cancer or a benign thyroid nodule (not recorded which). Some clones in this sample may be carry-over from other donors' samples. Input material: adjacent normal tissue. The sequence is built from TRBV30 and TRBJ1-2, with a weak D call of TRBD1 (5 bases match). The CDR3 sequence is CAWPGPGVRGYTF. The sequence in DNA is TGTGCCTGGCCGGGACCGGGGGTAAGGGGCTACACCTTC.